One and the same sample provided the 28 T cell receptor beta chains below, sequenced in a study of T cell responses to AZD1222 COVID-19 vaccine. Clones were sequenced by immunoSEQ multiplex PCR, and TCRdb holds only the in-frame ones, with some missing. The table lists approximately 160,000 clones, 90% to 95% of them singletons. The sequencing used peripheral blood, collected 28 days after the second AZD1222 dose. These receptors all stem from an adult who received the AZD1222 COVID-19 vaccine.

The chain links TRBV5-5 to TRBJ2-3; TRBD2 agrees at 11 bases. The CDR3 totals 16 residues. J gave up 6 bases and V 4 bases, and 10 bases lay outside the gene matches. The V gene's germline CDR1 is SGHKS and CDR2 YYEKEE (reference sequence). The CDR3: CASSPGLAGGRDTQYF. The CDR3 region has the DNA TGTGCCAGCAGCCCTGGACTAGCGGGCGGCAGGGATACGCAGTATTTT.

This clone was seen once. This chain connects TRBV20-1 to TRBJ2-3; D remains ambiguous. The CDR3 is 11 amino acids. V lost 6 bases to trimming and J lost 3 bases, with 7 bases between them. Germline V gene sequence: CDR1 DFQATT, CDR2 SNEGSKA (reference sequence). The CDR3 nucleotides are TGCAGTGCGGGAAAAACAGATACGCAGTATTTT. Translating it yields CSAGKTDTQYF.

CDR3: CASSVYEGAADTQYF. The CDR3, as DNA: TGTGCCAGCAGCGTATATGAGGGAGCCGCAGATACGCAGTATTTT. This sequence joins TRBV9 and TRBJ2-3; D perhaps matches TRBD2 (5 bases). Trimming cost V 1 base and J 4 bases, with 13 bases left between them. The CDR3 sequence is 15 residues long. The germline V gene encodes CDR1 SGDLS and CDR2 YYNGEE.

This sequence joins TRBV27 and TRBJ2-1; 10 bases agree with TRBD2. V lost 5 bases and J lost 7; bases outside the gene matches: 8. This CDR3 comprises 15 residues. The germline V gene has CDR1 MNHEY and CDR2 SMNVEV (reference sequence). The CDR3 reads CASSAPSGSRNEQFF. CDR3 DNA: TGTGCCAGCAGTGCTCCTAGCGGGAGCAGGAATGAGCAGTTCTTC.

V gene TRBV28 combines with J gene TRBJ2-7, with 7 bases that match TRBD1. CDR1 is MDHEN and CDR2 is SYDVKM in the germline V gene. After removal of 2 bases from V and 2 bases from J, the junction contained 12 bases not matched to a gene. There are 17 residues in the CDR3. This chain's CDR3 is CASSLLGSGTEPYEQYF. The DNA for the CDR3 is TGTGCCAGCAGTTTACTCGGATCGGGGACAGAGCCCTACGAGCAGTACTTC.

The chain has TRBV19 and TRBJ1-1; 8 bases are shared with TRBD1. Trimming removed 6 bases from V and 2 bases from J; junction bases left unmatched: 11. The CDR3 length is 16 residues. Germline CDR1 reads LNHDA; CDR2 reads SQIVND (reference sequence). The CDR3 sequence is CASRNQGAVSNTEAFF. CDR3 DNA: TGTGCCAGTAGAAACCAGGGGGCGGTTAGTAACACTGAAGCTTTCTTT.

The chain joins TRBV29-1 to TRBJ2-1; 13 bases fit TRBD2. This CDR3 spans 16 amino acids. Per germline, CDR1 SQVTM and CDR2 ANQGSEA. V was clipped by 6 bases and J by 0 bases; unmatched bases: 5. The DNA of the CDR3 is TGCAGCGTCCGGGGGACTAGCGGGACCTCCTACAATGAGCAGTTCTTC. Residues: CSVRGTSGTSYNEQFF.

Details on this clone: Other DNA sequences from this sample encode an identical CDR3 as well. This chain joins TRBV6-5 and TRBJ1-5, with D hard to call. CDR3 length equals 13 residues. Germline loops: CDR1 MNHEY, CDR2 SVGAGI. V was cut by 6 bases and J by 0 bases, with 6 bases left in between. The CDR3: CASRVDSNQPQHF. Here the CDR3 DNA reads TGTGCCAGCAGAGTGGATAGCAATCAGCCCCAGCATTTT.

The chain carries TRBV10-3 and TRBJ2-1, with a possible D match to TRBD2 (5 bases). Trimming cost V 0 bases and J 4 bases, with 16 bases left between them. CDR1 and CDR2 from the germline V gene are ENHRY and SYGVKD. CDR3 size: 17 residues. The CDR3 loop is CAISESRRGPVYNEQFF. For the CDR3, the DNA is TGTGCCATCAGTGAGTCCCGGCGCGGGCCAGTTTACAATGAGCAGTTCTTC.

The chain carries TRBV6-1 and TRBJ2-2; perhaps TRBD2 as D (5 bases). V lost 2 bases and J 5 bases, leaving 12 bases between the germline ends. This CDR3 has 15 amino acids. The germline V gene encodes CDR1 MNHNS and CDR2 SASEGT. CDR3 amino acids: CASSELGDGTGELFF. CDR3 nucleotides: TGTGCCAGCAGTGAACTCGGGGATGGGACCGGGGAGCTGTTTTTT.

The V and J genes are TRBV7-9 and TRBJ2-7, with TRBD1 as a possible D gene (6 bases). The CDR3 totals 14 residues. CDR1 and CDR2 from the germline V gene are SEHNR and FQNEAQ (reference sequence). V was trimmed by 4 bases and J by 3 bases, leaving 13 bases between them. The CDR3 DNA reads TGTGCCAGCAGCTCGGACAGCCCCCTCTACGAGCAGTACTTC. This translates into CASSSDSPLYEQYF. The full variable domain, completed using reference TRBV7-9 and TRBJ2-7, is DTGVSQNPRHKITKRGQNVTFRCDPISEHNRLYWYRQTLGQGPEFLTYFQNEAQLEKSRLLSDRFSAERPKGSFSTLEIQRTEQGDSAMYLCASSSDSPLYEQYFGPGTRLTVT.

V is TRBV29-1 and J is TRBJ2-5; TRBD1 or TRBD2 may be the D gene (5 bases each). The germline V and J ends were trimmed by 0 bases and 5 bases, with 16 bases remaining between them. The CDR3 is 15 amino acids. CDR1 is SQVTM and CDR2 is ANQGSEA in the germline V gene. The CDR3 region has the DNA TGCAGCGTTGAAGACCCAGGGATCACGGGGGAGACCCAGTACTTC. Amino acid sequence: CSVEDPGITGETQYF.

The rearrangement uses TRBV10-2 and TRBJ1-3; no clear D gene. CDR1 and CDR2 from the germline V gene are WSHSY and SAAADI. This CDR3 has 12 residues. Trimming left V 8 bases short and J 4 bases short, with 9 bases between. The CDR3 loop is CASQTAGNTIYF. CDR3 coding DNA: TGCGCCAGCCAGACCGCAGGAAACACCATATATTTT.

This clone was counted a single time. This chain uses TRBV27 with TRBJ1-2, with 10 bases fitting TRBD1. Germline values: CDR1 MNHEY, CDR2 SMNVEV (reference sequence). With 1 base clipped from V and 5 bases from J, the junction kept 7 bases outside the gene matches. CDR3 length: 16 amino acids. The CDR3 reads CASSLWTGGKAYGYTF. DNA for the CDR3: TGTGCCAGCAGTTTATGGACAGGGGGGAAGGCTTATGGCTACACCTTC.

About this clone itself: The identical CDR3 is also encoded by other nucleotide sequences in the sample. The chain employs TRBV18 and TRBJ1-5; 7 nucleotides line up with TRBD1. After removal of 3 bases from V and 2 bases from J, the junction contained 1 base not matched to a gene. Germline CDR1 and CDR2: KGHSH and LQKENI. This CDR3 comprises 14 residues. CDR3: CASSPGQGNQPQHF. The CDR3 DNA reads TGTGCCAGCTCACCTGGACAGGGCAATCAGCCCCAGCATTTT.

This clone was picked up one time. The chain joins TRBV6-5 to TRBJ1-4, with TRBD1 matching over 8 bases. V shed 4 bases and J 8 bases; nucleotides not matched to a gene: 9. The CDR3 sequence is 15 residues long. The germline V gene has CDR1 MNHEY and CDR2 SVGAGI. CDR3 protein: CASSSADRGGEKLFF. The CDR3 nucleotides read TGTGCCAGCAGTTCCGCAGACAGGGGTGGAGAAAAACTGTTTTTT.

The J gene is TRBJ1-5, the V gene TRBV5-8; a weak D match, TRBD1 (5 bases). Trimming stripped 4 bases from V and 3 bases from J, with 17 bases between. The CDR3 totals 16 residues. In germline, CDR1 is SGHTS, CDR2 YDEGEE. CDR3 residues: CASSLGQAENNQPQHF. In DNA, the CDR3 is TGTGCCAGCAGCCTCGGACAAGCAGAGAACAATCAGCCCCAGCATTTT.

This clone was detected only once. The chain is built from TRBV5-1 and TRBJ2-3; 7 positions agree with TRBD2. Trimming removed 0 bases from V and 1 base from J; junction bases left unmatched: 2. CDR3 length: 15 residues. Germline V gene data show CDR1 as SGHRS and CDR2 as YFSETQ. The CDR3 DNA reads as TGCGCCAGCAGCTTGGCCCTAGCGGGCACAGATACGCAGTATTTT. It codes for CASSLALAGTDTQYF.

This chain connects TRBV28 to TRBJ1-2; D call uncertain. The CDR3 contains 12 residues. V gave up 6 bases and J gave up 8 bases, with 13 bases separating them. The germline V gene encodes CDR1 MDHEN and CDR2 SYDVKM. The CDR3 spells CASSPGPTGYTF. DNA for the CDR3: TGTGCCAGCAGCCCCGGACCGACCGGCTACACCTTC.

The chain employs TRBV30 and TRBJ2-1; the match to TRBD2 covers 9 bases. The trim removed 2 bases at V and 14 bases at J, leaving 7 bases unmatched. The CDR3 totals 12 residues. Germline V CDR1 and CDR2: GTSNPN, SVGIG (reference sequence). The CDR3 bases are TGTGCCTGGAGTCTAAGCGCGGGGGGGAAGTTCTTC. Encoded protein: CAWSLSAGGKFF.

The chain links TRBV7-9 to TRBJ1-2; D call uncertain. The CDR3 sequence is 17 residues long. The germline V gene has CDR1 SEHNR and CDR2 FQNEAQ (reference sequence). With 1 base removed from V and 0 bases from J, the gap between germline ends came to 15 bases. The CDR3 nucleotides are TGTGCCAGCAGCTTAGGCAGGATAGGCCAGGCTAACTATGGCTACACCTTC. This codes for CASSLGRIGQANYGYTF.

The chain joins TRBV28 to TRBJ2-5; 9 bases line up with TRBD1. Losses at the gene ends were 5 bases for V and 5 bases for J; bases not matched to a gene: 6. Germline assignment: CDR1 MDHEN and CDR2 SYDVKM. The CDR3 is 14 residues long. The chain's CDR3 is CASSLQGQGETQYF. DNA for the CDR3: TGTGCCAGCAGTCTCCAGGGACAGGGCGAGACCCAGTACTTC.

This rearrangement joins TRBV11-2 to TRBJ1-2; D not resolved. V shed 6 bases and J shed 6 bases, with 8 bases lying between them. This CDR3 has 11 amino acids. From germline, CDR1 is SGHAT and CDR2 FQNNGV. CDR3 in DNA: TGTGCCAGCAGTCTAGGGAATGGCTACACCTTC. This gives the protein CASSLGNGYTF.

J is TRBJ1-2 and V is TRBV2; 10 bases are a match to TRBD1. The CDR3 is 14 amino acids. Trimming took 6 bases from V and 2 from J; bases not matched to a gene: 3. The V gene's germline CDR1 is SNHLY and CDR2 FYNNEI. The CDR3 loop is CASRSGQGNYGYTF. DNA for the CDR3: TGTGCCAGCAGATCGGGACAGGGGAACTATGGCTACACCTTC.

The chain has TRBV7-9 and TRBJ2-7; 8 bases agree with TRBD1. Looked up from germline, CDR1 is SEHNR and CDR2 is FQNEAQ (reference sequence). V dropped 5 bases and J dropped 2; count of bases not matched to a gene: 8. This CDR3 comprises 15 residues. This CDR3 reads CASSLGGTGPYEQYF. CDR3 bases: TGTGCCAGCAGCCTCGGCGGGACAGGACCCTACGAGCAGTACTTC.

The sample holds one count of this clone. This sequence joins TRBV7-9 and TRBJ1-1; no clear D gene. Per the germline V gene, CDR1 is SEHNR and CDR2 is FQNEAQ (reference sequence). Trimming took off 5 bases at V and 7 bases at J, with 17 bases between the two ends. CDR3 length: 14 residues. The CDR3: CASSSHLRRREAFF. The CDR3 nucleotides read TGTGCCAGCAGCAGCCACCTCCGGCGACGTGAAGCTTTCTTT.

The rearrangement links TRBV4-1 to TRBJ2-3; 11 bases line up with TRBD2. The CDR3 is 20 amino acids. V lost 3 bases, J lost 1 base, and 15 bases stayed unmatched. The germline gives CDR1 MGHRA, CDR2 YSYEKL. In DNA, the CDR3 is TGCGCCAGCAGCCAGAAAGGAAATAGCGGGAGGGGCTGGGGCACAGATACGCAGTATTTT. It codes for CASSQKGNSGRGWGTDTQYF.

The chain employs TRBV5-6 and TRBJ1-2; TRBD1 matches 8 bases. The CDR3 runs to 13 residues. J gave up 4 bases and V 4 bases, and 3 bases lay outside the gene matches. Germline V CDR1 and CDR2: SGHDT, YYEEEE. The chain's CDR3 is CASSSGQGYGYTF. CDR3 bases: TGTGCCAGCAGCAGCGGACAGGGCTATGGCTACACCTTC.